These 25 T cell receptor beta chains came from one sample sequenced in a study of blood T cell repertoires in COVID-19. Only in-frame clones appear in the TCRdb table, and some are missing; sequencing was by immunoSEQ multiplex PCR. The sample has over 90,000 clones; approximately 80% are singletons. Sequencing input: peripheral blood. These receptors were collected from a man older than 75 with COVID-19, enrolled during active disease.

CDR3 in amino acids: CASSLGTRLYNEQFF. CDR3 in DNA: TGTGCCAGCAGCTTAGGGACTAGGCTCTACAATGAGCAGTTCTTC. The V gene is TRBV11-3, the J gene TRBJ2-1, with 7 bases lining up with TRBD2. The V gene's germline CDR1 is SGHNT and CDR2 YENEEA. This CDR3 comprises 15 residues. Trimming at V came to 1 base and at J to 3 bases, leaving 3 bases not matched to a gene.

This chain connects TRBV6-4 to TRBJ2-7; TRBD2 might be the D (5 bases). CDR1 MRHNA and CDR2 SNTAGT come from the germline V gene. V lost 3 bases and J 3 bases, leaving 15 bases between the germline ends. This CDR3 has 15 residues. CDR3 bases: TGTGCCAGCAGTGAAGCCAGACGACTACTCTACGAGCAGTACTTC. Its translation is CASSEARRLLYEQYF.

V is TRBV10-3 and J is TRBJ1-2; D gene unclear. V lost 4 bases and J 8 bases, leaving 20 bases between the germline ends. The V gene's germline CDR1 is ENHRY and CDR2 SYGVKD. The CDR3 length is 15 residues. The CDR3 sequence is CAISALGSTAKGYTF. The CDR3 nucleotides are TGTGCCATCAGTGCCCTCGGGAGTACCGCTAAGGGCTACACCTTC.

The rearrangement joins TRBV7-2 to TRBJ1-5, with D perhaps matching TRBD1 (6 bases). Looked up from germline, CDR1 is SGHTA and CDR2 is FQGNSA. V shed 2 bases and J shed 6 bases, with 11 bases lying between them. This CDR3 has 14 amino acids. The CDR3: CASSLSGEGQPQHF. The CDR3 DNA is TGTGCCAGCAGCTTATCAGGGGAGGGTCAGCCCCAGCATTTT.

Here the CDR3 reads CASREGEGSEKLFF. As DNA, the CDR3 is TGTGCCAGCAGGGAGGGGGAGGGTTCTGAAAAACTGTTTTTT. The V and J genes are TRBV2 and TRBJ1-4; D possibly corresponds to TRBD1 (6 bases). V was cut by 6 bases and J by 7 bases, with 15 bases left in between. CDR1 SNHLY and CDR2 FYNNEI come from the germline V gene. The CDR3 consists of 14 residues.

This chain connects TRBV5-1 to TRBJ1-6, with TRBD1 matching over 9 bases. Germline values: CDR1 SGHRS, CDR2 YFSETQ. Unmatched junction bases numbered 7, after V lost 0 bases and J lost 9 bases. This CDR3 has 16 amino acids. CDR3 sequence (DNA): TGCGCCAGCAGCTTGGGACCGGGACAGGGTGCTTCACCCCTCCACTTT. Its protein product is CASSLGPGQGASPLHF.

The rearrangement uses TRBV11-2 and TRBJ1-1, with unresolved D. From germline, CDR1 is SGHAT and CDR2 FQNNGV. This CDR3 is built from 13 residues. Trimming stripped 5 bases from V and 0 bases from J, with 7 bases between. The CDR3 DNA follows: TGTGCCAGCAGCCTCTCAGTGAACACTGAAGCTTTCTTT. Protein product: CASSLSVNTEAFF.

The chain has TRBV3-1 (or the pseudogene TRBV3-2) and TRBJ1-6; D is unclear. The CDR3 is made up of 15 amino acids. Per the germline V gene, CDR1 is LGHDT and CDR2 is YNNKEL (reference sequence). V dropped 1 base and J dropped 10 bases, with 14 bases sitting between them. CDR3 residues: CASSQGRALESPLHF. DNA for the CDR3: TGTGCCAGCAGCCAAGGGCGGGCCCTGGAATCACCCCTCCACTTT.

The J gene is TRBJ2-1, the V gene TRBV5-4; unclear D gene. This CDR3 region has 16 residues. Deletions cut 2 bases from V and 4 bases from J, with 16 bases between. Looked up from germline, CDR1 is SGHNT and CDR2 is YYREEE (reference sequence). CDR3 nucleotides: TGTGCCAGCAGCTTAGTCGCACGTTCGGGTTACAATGAGCAGTTCTTC. Protein product: CASSLVARSGYNEQFF.

This chain links TRBV11-2 with TRBJ1-6, with D possibly matching TRBD1 (6 bases). Per the germline V gene, CDR1 is SGHAT and CDR2 is FQNNGV. V was trimmed by 0 bases and J by 10 bases, leaving 16 bases between them. CDR3 length: 16 residues. The chain's CDR3 is CASSLDLTGLRSPLHF. DNA for the CDR3: TGTGCCAGCAGCTTAGACTTGACAGGCCTGAGGTCACCCCTCCACTTT.

V is TRBV2 and J is TRBJ1-5; 8 nucleotides match TRBD1. Germline CDR1 is SNHLY and CDR2 is FYNNEI. V lost 7 bases, J lost 5 bases, and 7 bases stayed unmatched. The CDR3 spans 14 residues. Here the CDR3 DNA reads TGTGCCAGCAACACAGGGGGAGGGCATCAGCCCCAGCATTTT. Its protein product is CASNTGGGHQPQHF. Filled out from reference TRBV2 and TRBJ1-5, the complete variable domain reads EPEVTQTPSHQVTQMGQEVILRCVPISNHLYFYWYRQILGQKVEFLVSFYNNEISEKSEIFDDQFSVERPDGSNFTLKIRSTKLEDSAMYFCASNTGGGHQPQHFGDGTRLSIL.

V gene TRBV7-3 combines with J gene TRBJ2-3, with 16 bases fitting TRBD2. The CDR3 length is 18 residues. Trimming cost V 3 bases and J 10 bases; bases outside gene matches: 13. Germline loops: CDR1 SGHTA, CDR2 FQGTGA. In nucleotides, the CDR3 is TGTGCCAGCAGCTTCACGTCTTCGGGACTAGCGGGGGGGAGTCCGCAGTATTTT. Translation gives CASSFTSSGLAGGSPQYF.

This chain joins TRBV18 and TRBJ1-5, with D hard to call. The CDR3 has 14 amino acids. The V end was cut by 4 bases, the J end by 0 bases, with 7 bases between. CDR1 KGHSH and CDR2 LQKENI come from the germline V gene. CDR3 sequence: CASSRSSSNQPQHF. The CDR3 DNA reads TGTGCCAGCTCACGTAGCAGTAGCAATCAGCCCCAGCATTTT.

V gene TRBV5-1 combines with J gene TRBJ2-1; 13 positions match TRBD2. CDR1 is SGHRS and CDR2 is YFSETQ in the germline V gene. The J segment lost 0 bases and the V segment lost 5 bases, leaving 5 bases of the junction unmatched. The CDR3 sequence is 17 residues long. CDR3 amino acids: CASRPGTSGVSYNEQFF. The CDR3 nucleotides are TGCGCCAGCAGACCCGGGACTAGCGGGGTCTCCTACAATGAGCAGTTCTTC.

This chain links TRBV7-3 with TRBJ2-2; TRBD2 matches 10 bases. With V trimmed by 3 bases and J by 8 bases, 0 bases remained unmatched. Germline lookup yields CDR1 SGHTA and CDR2 FQGTGA. This CDR3 region has 13 residues. This CDR3 is CASSFSGRGELFF. As DNA, the CDR3 is TGTGCCAGCAGCTTTAGCGGGAGGGGGGAGCTGTTTTTT. Together with reference TRBV7-3 and TRBJ2-2, the CDR3 gives the full variable domain: GAGVSQTPSNKVTEKGKYVELRCDPISGHTALYWYRQSLGQGPEFLIYFQGTGAADDSGLPNDRFFAVRPEGSVSTLKIQRTERGDSAVYLCASSFSGRGELFFGEGSRLTVL.

The J gene is TRBJ2-2, the V gene TRBV6-5, with TRBD1 matching 7 bases. The CDR3 has 15 amino acids. In germline, CDR1 is MNHEY, CDR2 SVGAGI. Unmatched junction bases numbered 8, after V lost 6 bases and J lost 4 bases. The DNA of the CDR3 is TGTGCCAGCAGAGGGGGCTTGGGGGCCACCGGGGAGCTGTTTTTT. It translates to CASRGGLGATGELFF.

The chain joins TRBV7-6 to TRBJ1-2, with 11 bases aligning to TRBD1. This CDR3 is 16 amino acids long. Germline CDR1 is SGHVS and CDR2 is FNYEAQ. V shed 5 bases, J shed 0 bases, and the junction held 5 bases outside the gene matches. CDR3 sequence (DNA): TGTGCCAGCAGCCCCTGGGGACAGGGGGCTAACTATGGCTACACCTTC. Translated: CASSPWGQGANYGYTF.

The J gene is TRBJ2-5, the V gene TRBV9, with 7 bases identical to TRBD1. The germline gives CDR1 SGDLS, CDR2 YYNGEE. This CDR3 is built from 15 residues. V lost 0 bases to trimming and J lost 2 bases; unmatched junction nucleotides: 4. CDR3 sequence (DNA): TGTGCCAGCAGCGTAGGGGACAGAATACAAGAGACCCAGTACTTC. Its protein is CASSVGDRIQETQYF. Complete variable domain (other parts from reference TRBV9 and TRBJ2-5): DSGVTQTPKHLITATGQRVTLRCSPRSGDLSVYWYQQSLDQGLQFLIQYYNGEERAKGNILERFSAQQFPDLHSELNLSSLELGDSALYFCASSVGDRIQETQYFGPGTRLLVL.

The gene calls are TRBV9 and TRBJ1-5; 8 positions agree with TRBD1. The ends lost 2 bases at V and 7 bases at J; junction bases unmatched: 5. The CDR3 spans 14 residues. The germline V gene encodes CDR1 SGDLS and CDR2 YYNGEE. The CDR3 spells CASSVGQGWQPQHF. The CDR3 DNA follows: TGTGCCAGCAGCGTCGGACAGGGCTGGCAGCCCCAGCATTTT. Combining the CDR3 with reference TRBV9 and TRBJ1-5 gives the whole variable domain DSGVTQTPKHLITATGQRVTLRCSPRSGDLSVYWYQQSLDQGLQFLIQYYNGEERAKGNILERFSAQQFPDLHSELNLSSLELGDSALYFCASSVGQGWQPQHFGDGTRLSIL.

The J gene is TRBJ1-4, the V gene TRBV28, with a weak D call TRBD1 (6 bases). This CDR3 has 13 residues. From germline, CDR1 is MDHEN and CDR2 SYDVKM. V was pared by 9 bases and J by 2 bases, with 10 bases between. The CDR3 bases are TGTGCCAGTTCAGGGGCCACTAATGAAAAACTGTTTTTT. Protein sequence: CASSGATNEKLFF.

This clone was recorded only once. The rearrangement joins TRBV19 to TRBJ1-1; 7 bases map to TRBD1. CDR1 and CDR2 (germline): LNHDA, SQIVND (reference sequence). V shed 6 bases and J 0 bases; nucleotides not matched to a gene: 7. The CDR3 is 15 residues long. The CDR3 protein is CASSALTGMNTEAFF. The CDR3 coding sequence is TGTGCCAGTAGCGCCCTGACAGGGATGAACACTGAAGCTTTCTTT.

The chain uses TRBV7-2 and TRBJ2-5; 7 bases match TRBD2. Germline V gene lookup returns CDR1 SGHTA and CDR2 FQGNSA. The CDR3 is 16 residues long. With V trimmed by 4 bases and J by 2 bases, 10 bases remained unmatched. For the CDR3, the DNA is TGTGCCAGCAGCTACAGACTAGCTGGACCGCAAGAGACCCAGTACTTC. Translation gives CASSYRLAGPQETQYF. The complete variable domain, with remaining parts taken from reference TRBV7-2 and TRBJ2-5, reads GAGVSQSPSNKVTEKGKDVELRCDPISGHTALYWYRQSLGQGLEFLIYFQGNSAPDKSGLPSDRFSAERTGGSVSTLTIQRTQQEDSAVYLCASSYRLAGPQETQYFGPGTRLLVL.

The chain employs TRBV5-5 and TRBJ2-5, with D possibly matching TRBD2 (6 bases). V was shortened by 2 bases and J by 4 bases, with 15 bases between the two germline ends. Looked up from germline, CDR1 is SGHKS and CDR2 is YYEKEE (reference sequence). CDR3 size: 15 residues. CDR3 DNA sequence: TGTGCCAGCAGCTTACCGGGCGGGGTAGGAGAGACCCAGTACTTC. It is translated as CASSLPGGVGETQYF.

The V and J genes are TRBV5-1 and TRBJ1-3, with 10 bases that match TRBD1. The V segment lost 0 bases and the J segment 0 bases; nucleotides outside the gene matches: 12. Germline-derived CDR1 and CDR2 are SGHRS and YFSETQ. This CDR3 has 20 residues. The CDR3 spells CASSLGTLTGGLLSGNTIYF. The CDR3 DNA sequence: TGCGCCAGCAGCTTGGGGACTTTGACAGGGGGCCTTCTCTCTGGAAACACCATATATTTT.

This clone has more than one count but fewer than ten. The chain uses TRBV12-3 or TRBV12-4 and TRBJ1-5; D is undetermined. This CDR3 is 12 amino acids long. V was shortened by 4 bases and J by 5 bases, with 6 bases between the two germline ends. CDR3 protein: CASSSRDQPQHF. In DNA form, the CDR3 reads TGTGCCAGCAGTTCCCGGGATCAGCCCCAGCATTTT.